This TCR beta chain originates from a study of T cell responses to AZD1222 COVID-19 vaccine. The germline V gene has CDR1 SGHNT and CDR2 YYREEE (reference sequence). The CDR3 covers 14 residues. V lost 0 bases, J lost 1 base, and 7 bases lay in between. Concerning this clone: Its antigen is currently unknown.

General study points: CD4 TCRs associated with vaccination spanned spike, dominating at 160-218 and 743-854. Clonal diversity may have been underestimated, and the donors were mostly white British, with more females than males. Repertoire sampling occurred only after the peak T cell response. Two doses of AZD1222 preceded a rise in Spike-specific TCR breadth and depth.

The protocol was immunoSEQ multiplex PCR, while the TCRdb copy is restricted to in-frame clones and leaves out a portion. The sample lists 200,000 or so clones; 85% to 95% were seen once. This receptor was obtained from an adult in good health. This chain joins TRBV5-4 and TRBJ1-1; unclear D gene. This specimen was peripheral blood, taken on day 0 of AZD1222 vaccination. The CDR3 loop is CASSLEGTNTEAFF. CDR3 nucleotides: TGTGCCAGCAGCTTGGAGGGCACGAACACTGAAGCTTTCTTT.